Below, 16 T cell receptor beta chains from the same sample are listed, as sequenced in a study of blood T cell repertoires in COVID-19. This table comes from immunoSEQ multiplex PCR, and its TCRdb copy is limited to in-frame clones, with some not included. The sample shows around 87,000 clones, 60% to 85% of them seen only once. The sample comprised peripheral blood. These receptors came from a woman older than 75 with acute or convalescent COVID-19.

The CDR3 DNA sequence: TGTGCCAGCAGTCCCCAACGGGGGTCACCCCTCCACTTT. It yields the protein CASSPQRGSPLHF. V usage is TRBV27 and J usage is TRBJ1-6, with TRBD1 as a possible D gene (5 bases). This CDR3 is built from 13 residues. Germline CDR1 is MNHEY and CDR2 is SMNVEV (reference sequence). The V gene lost 5 bases and the J gene lost 10 bases, with 12 bases spanning the gap.

This clone was found a few times. The V call is TRBV20-1, the J call TRBJ1-6; D gene uncertain. The germline V gene has CDR1 DFQATT and CDR2 SNEGSKA (reference sequence). This CDR3 has 13 amino acids. Trimming stripped 3 bases from V and 10 bases from J, with 13 bases between. DNA for the CDR3: TGCAGTGCTAGTCCCGCAATCGAGTCACCCCTCCACTTT. Protein product: CSASPAIESPLHF.

V usage is TRBV19 and J usage is TRBJ1-5; TRBD1 matches at 8 bases. The germline V gene has CDR1 LNHDA and CDR2 SQIVND (reference sequence). V shed 6 bases and J 6 bases; nucleotides not matched to a gene: 10. CDR3 size: 15 residues. CDR3: CASSPDRGFTQPQHF. The CDR3 DNA reads as TGTGCCAGTAGCCCCGACAGGGGTTTCACTCAGCCCCAGCATTTT.

The V and J genes are TRBV18 and TRBJ1-1; D unclear. The CDR3 has 13 amino acids. The V gene lost 3 bases and the J gene lost 3 bases, with 8 bases spanning the gap. Germline loops: CDR1 KGHSH, CDR2 LQKENI. The CDR3 nucleotides are TGTGCCAGCTCACCGGACGGGGACACTGAAGCTTTCTTT. It translates to CASSPDGDTEAFF.

CDR3 sequence: CASSSLRTSGSAPETQYF. Written as DNA, the CDR3 is TGTGCCAGCAGTTCCCTGCGGACTAGCGGGAGTGCCCCAGAGACCCAGTACTTC. The gene calls are TRBV6-2 or TRBV6-3 and TRBJ2-5; 13 nucleotides agree with TRBD2. Germline loops: CDR1 MNHEY, CDR2 SVGEGT. The V segment lost 4 bases and the J segment 4 bases; nucleotides outside the gene matches: 12. The CDR3 length is 18 residues.

The V gene is TRBV19, the J gene TRBJ1-1; 10 nucleotides align to TRBD1. The CDR3 runs 16 residues. Trimming at V came to 5 bases and at J to 3 bases, leaving 9 bases not matched to a gene. Germline CDR1 and CDR2: LNHDA and SQIVND (reference sequence). The CDR3 bases are TGTGCCAGTAGTCCCGACCGGGACAGGGGTTACACTGAAGCTTTCTTT. It yields the protein CASSPDRDRGYTEAFF. Filled out from reference TRBV19 and TRBJ1-1, the complete variable domain reads DGGITQSPKYLFRKEGQNVTLSCEQNLNHDAMYWYRQDPGQGLRLIYYSQIVNDFQKGDIAEGYSVSREKKESFPLTVTSAQKNPTAFYLCASSPDRDRGYTEAFFGQGTRLTVV.

The chain combines TRBV7-9 with TRBJ2-7; the D gene is possibly TRBD1 (6 bases). V dropped 1 base and J dropped 2 bases, with 9 bases sitting between them. The germline V gene has CDR1 SEHNR and CDR2 FQNEAQ (reference sequence). The CDR3 is 14 amino acids. As DNA, the CDR3 is TGTGCCAGCAGCTTAGGGACAGACCCCTACGAGCAGTACTTC. Translation gives CASSLGTDPYEQYF.

This clone was recorded only once. J is TRBJ2-1 and V is TRBV7-2, with 8 nucleotides matching TRBD2. Germline V lookup: CDR1 SGHTA, CDR2 FQGNSA. The CDR3 runs 14 residues. After removal of 5 bases from V and 6 bases from J, the junction contained 6 bases not matched to a gene. CDR3 loop: CASSAWAGGNEQFF. CDR3 nucleotides: TGTGCCAGCAGCGCTTGGGCGGGAGGCAATGAGCAGTTCTTC.

The chain joins TRBV7-9 to TRBJ2-7, with D possibly matching TRBD2 (6 bases). This CDR3 spans 14 amino acids. The germline gives CDR1 SEHNR, CDR2 FQNEAQ (reference sequence). Trimming took 3 bases from V and 6 from J, leaving 15 bases between them. In nucleotides, the CDR3 is TGTGCCAGCAGCTTTGCGGGACCCCGTCCCGAGCAGTACTTC. It translates to CASSFAGPRPEQYF.

The V call is TRBV7-2, the J call TRBJ2-5, with a possible D match to TRBD2 (5 bases). CDR3 length equals 15 residues. CDR1 and CDR2 (germline): SGHTA, FQGNSA. Trimming pared 1 base from V and 1 base from J, leaving 10 bases between. CDR3 bases: TGTGCCAGCAGCTTAGAAGCTGGAGGCCAAGAGACCCAGTACTTC. It is translated as CASSLEAGGQETQYF.

The rearrangement links TRBV11-2 to TRBJ2-7, with 12 bases aligning to TRBD2. The ends lost 3 bases at V and 12 bases at J; junction bases unmatched: 9. This CDR3 comprises 14 residues. Germline lookup yields CDR1 SGHAT and CDR2 FQNNGV. CDR3 loop: CASSLEWTSGISYF. CDR3 in DNA: TGTGCCAGCAGCTTGGAATGGACTAGCGGGATATCGTACTTC. Combining the CDR3 with reference TRBV11-2 and TRBJ2-7 gives the whole variable domain EAGVAQSPRYKIIEKRQSVAFWCNPISGHATLYWYQQILGQGPKLLIQFQNNGVVDDSQLPKDRFSAERLKGVDSTLKIQPAKLEDSAVYLCASSLEWTSGISYFGPGTRLTVT.

The rearrangement uses TRBV28 and TRBJ1-2; TRBD1 is a possible D gene (5 bases). Germline lookup yields CDR1 MDHEN and CDR2 SYDVKM. CDR3 size: 13 residues. V dropped 4 bases and J dropped 10 bases, with 16 bases sitting between them. The CDR3 loop reads CASSYSGQRDYTF. The CDR3 DNA reads as TGTGCCAGCAGTTATTCAGGGCAGCGTGACTACACCTTC.

This clone was seen a handful of times. This chain connects TRBV4-1 to TRBJ1-1, with 9 nucleotides matching TRBD1. This CDR3 is built from 13 residues. CDR1 is MGHRA, CDR2 YSYEKL, per germline. Trimming at V came to 2 bases and at J to 8 bases, leaving 3 bases not matched to a gene. The CDR3 DNA is TGCGCCAGCAGCCAAACCGGGACAGGGGAAGCTTTCTTT. Translated, it gives CASSQTGTGEAFF.

The gene calls are TRBV5-1 and TRBJ1-3; D gene uncertain. The CDR3 length is 15 residues. The ends were cut back, 0 bases at V and 0 bases at J, with 7 bases in the middle. The germline V gene has CDR1 SGHRS and CDR2 YFSETQ. The CDR3 DNA sequence: TGCGCCAGCAGCTTGGCCTTGTTCTCTGGAAACACCATATATTTT. It yields the protein CASSLALFSGNTIYF.

The chain is built from TRBV6-2 or TRBV6-3 and TRBJ2-1, with no clear D. This CDR3 region has 20 residues. Trimming took 2 bases from V and 5 from J, leaving 28 bases between them. Germline CDR1 is MNHEY and CDR2 is SVGEGT. The chain's CDR3 is CASSYAILTSHLGSDNEQFF. The CDR3 DNA reads as TGTGCCAGCAGTTACGCCATCCTAACTTCCCACCTAGGATCAGACAATGAGCAGTTCTTC.

The chain couples TRBV7-9 to TRBJ1-6, with 9 bases lining up with TRBD1. Germline V lookup: CDR1 SEHNR, CDR2 FQNEAQ (reference sequence). The junction had 1 base not matched to a gene; V was cut back by 1 base and J by 12 bases. This CDR3 is built from 13 residues. The CDR3 spells CASSLGGQGPLHF. CDR3 coding DNA: TGTGCCAGCAGCTTAGGGGGACAGGGACCCCTCCACTTT.